The source of this T cell receptor beta chain is a study of neurological immune-mediated disorders. The yield of each sequencing run was over 200 million TCR-beta sequences from 15-18 subjects. TCRdb called the 5' RACE reads again in MiXCR, with one record for every CDR3 protein. Of 20,000 to 30,000 distinct CDR3 sequences in the sample, about 12% are singletons; the top ten hold roughly 5%. Time point specified: technical triplicate 1. The sorted libraries were made from about a million CD4+ or CD8+ T cells. In its sample, this clonotype was seen many times. Its antigen is undetermined. Germline V lookup: CDR1 MNHEY, CDR2 SVGAGI. V shed 5 bases and J shed 9 bases, with 16 bases lying between them. The CDR3 has 13 amino acids. The study, taken as a whole, reports: Because no CDR3 amino acid sequences were shared across subjects by expanded clones, private repertoires were suggested in all groups. The study found the most TCR clonal expansion in HTLV-1-associated myelopathy and the least in multiple sclerosis, below healthy controls.

This chain joins TRBV6-5 and TRBJ2-5; D possibly corresponds to TRBD2 (6 bases). The sample comprised CD4+ T cells from blood. The receptor was derived from a female donor with HTLV-1-associated myelopathy (HAM/TSP). The CDR3 loop is CASSPALGGPQYF. CDR3 sequence (DNA): TGTGCCAGCAGTCCCGCCCTCGGGGGTCCCCAGTACTTC.